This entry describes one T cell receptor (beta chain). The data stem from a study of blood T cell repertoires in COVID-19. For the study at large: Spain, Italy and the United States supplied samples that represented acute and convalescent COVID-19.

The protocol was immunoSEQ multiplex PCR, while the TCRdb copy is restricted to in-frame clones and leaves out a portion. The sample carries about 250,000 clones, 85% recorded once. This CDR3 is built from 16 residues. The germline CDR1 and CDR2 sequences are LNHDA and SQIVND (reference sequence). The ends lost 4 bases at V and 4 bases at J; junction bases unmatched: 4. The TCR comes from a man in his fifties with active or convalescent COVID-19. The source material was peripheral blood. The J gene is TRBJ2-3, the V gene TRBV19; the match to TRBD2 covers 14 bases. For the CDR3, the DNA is TGTGCCAGTAGTAAACCGGGACTAGCGGGAGCAGATACGCAGTATTTT. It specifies CASSKPGLAGADTQYF.